The TCR beta chain described here comes from a study of T cells in Graves' hyperthyroidism and ophthalmopathy. V was pared by 0 bases and J by 9 bases, with 21 bases of the junction left unmatched. Germline-derived CDR1 and CDR2 are SGHNT and YENEEA. The CDR3 extends over 20 amino acids. These patients, aged 18 to 65, had recently diagnosed hyperthyroidism lasting under 2 months. Uncontrolled infections, other autoimmune diseases, pregnancy or lactation led to exclusion of patients. Blood sampling occurred at first hyperthyroidism diagnosis, ahead of any ophthalmopathy symptoms. RNA transcripts were the template for amplifying TCR beta CDR3 regions. In the first-round RT-PCR of the TCR CDR3, the HTBI primer set was used. TCRdb fed the multiplex PCR reads into MiXCR, producing one record per CDR3 protein. The repertoire holds some 600,000 distinct CDR3 sequences, with around 13% as singletons. This clonotype was recorded at least ten times.

Material: blood. The chain recombines TRBV11-3 with TRBJ2-1; 9 nucleotides line up with TRBD1. The receptor comes from a woman aged 25 to 39 with Graves' hyperthyroidism that later progressed to Graves' ophthalmopathy. The CDR3 nucleotides read TGTGCCAGCAGCTTAGATTTGGAGGGACAGGGCGGGGGCCAGGGGAGTGAGCAGTTCTTC. Translated, it gives CASSLDLEGQGGGQGSEQFF.